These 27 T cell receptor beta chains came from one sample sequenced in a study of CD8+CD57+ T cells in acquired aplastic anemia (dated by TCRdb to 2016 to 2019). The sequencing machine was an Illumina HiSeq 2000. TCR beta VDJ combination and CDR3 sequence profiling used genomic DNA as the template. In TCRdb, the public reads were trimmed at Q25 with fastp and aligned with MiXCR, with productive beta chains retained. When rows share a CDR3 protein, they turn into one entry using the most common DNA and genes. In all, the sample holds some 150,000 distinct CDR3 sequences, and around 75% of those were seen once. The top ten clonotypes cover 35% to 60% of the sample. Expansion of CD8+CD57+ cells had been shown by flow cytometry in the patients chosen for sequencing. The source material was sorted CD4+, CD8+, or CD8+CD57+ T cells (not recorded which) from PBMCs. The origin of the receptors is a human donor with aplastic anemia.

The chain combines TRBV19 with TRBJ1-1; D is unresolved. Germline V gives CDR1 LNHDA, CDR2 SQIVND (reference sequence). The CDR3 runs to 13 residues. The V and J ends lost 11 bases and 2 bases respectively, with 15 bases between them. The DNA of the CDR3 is TGTGCCGCGGGGTATAATCCAAACACTGAAGCTTTCTTT. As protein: CAAGYNPNTEAFF.

The CDR3 DNA reads TGTGCCAGCAGCTACTATGGGACAGGTCTTAATTCACCCCTCCACTTT. Translating it yields CASSYYGTGLNSPLHF. This chain joins TRBV5-5 and TRBJ1-6; the match to TRBD1 covers 8 bases. This CDR3 is 16 amino acids long. From germline, CDR1 is SGHKS and CDR2 YYEKEE (reference sequence). V gave up 3 bases and J gave up 6 bases; unmatched junction bases: 8.

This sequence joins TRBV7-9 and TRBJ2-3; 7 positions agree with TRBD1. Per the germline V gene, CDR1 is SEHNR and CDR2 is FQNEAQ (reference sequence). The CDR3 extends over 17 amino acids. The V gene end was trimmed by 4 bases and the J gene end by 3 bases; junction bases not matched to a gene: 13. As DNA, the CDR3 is TGTGCCAGCAGCTCCAATAACAGGGGAAAGGGAACAGATACGCAGTATTTT. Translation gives CASSSNNRGKGTDTQYF. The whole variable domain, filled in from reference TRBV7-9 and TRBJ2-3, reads DTGVSQNPRHKITKRGQNVTFRCDPISEHNRLYWYRQTLGQGPEFLTYFQNEAQLEKSRLLSDRFSAERPKGSFSTLEIQRTEQGDSAMYLCASSSNNRGKGTDTQYFGPGTRLTVL.

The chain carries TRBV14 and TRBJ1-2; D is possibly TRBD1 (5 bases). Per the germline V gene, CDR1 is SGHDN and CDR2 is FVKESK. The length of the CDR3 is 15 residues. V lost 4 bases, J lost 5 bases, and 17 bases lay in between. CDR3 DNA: TGTGCCAGCAGCCCCGTATCGGGAGGGGAATATGGCTACACCTTC. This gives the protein CASSPVSGGEYGYTF.

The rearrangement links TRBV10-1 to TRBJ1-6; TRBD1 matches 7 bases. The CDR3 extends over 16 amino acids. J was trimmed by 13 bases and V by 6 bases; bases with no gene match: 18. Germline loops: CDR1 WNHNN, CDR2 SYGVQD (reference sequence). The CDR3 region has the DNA TGCGCCAGCAGACTCTCGATGGGACAGTGCCCTTATCCCCTCCACTTT. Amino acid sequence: CASRLSMGQCPYPLHF.

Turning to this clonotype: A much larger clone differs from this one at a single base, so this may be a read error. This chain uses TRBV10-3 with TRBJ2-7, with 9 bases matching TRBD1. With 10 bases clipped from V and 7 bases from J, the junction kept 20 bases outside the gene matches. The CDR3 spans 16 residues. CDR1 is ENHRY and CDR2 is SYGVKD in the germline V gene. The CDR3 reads CASIIEEGTGHNEQYF. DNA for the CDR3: TGTGCCAGCATTATAGAGGAGGGGACAGGGCACAATGAGCAGTACTTC.

CDR3 loop: CASSSPPGELFF. In DNA, the CDR3 is TGTGCCAGCAGTTCCCCTCCTGGGGAGCTGTTTTTT. This chain uses TRBV6-4 with TRBJ2-2; no firm D call. The CDR3 totals 12 residues. V dropped 5 bases and J dropped 8 bases, with 9 bases sitting between them. Per germline, CDR1 MRHNA and CDR2 SNTAGT.

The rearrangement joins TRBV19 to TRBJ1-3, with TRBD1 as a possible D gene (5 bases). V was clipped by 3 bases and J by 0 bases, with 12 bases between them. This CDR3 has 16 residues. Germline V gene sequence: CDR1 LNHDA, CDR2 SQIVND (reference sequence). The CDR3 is CASSIAGMGSGNTIYF. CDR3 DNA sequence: TGTGCCAGTAGTATCGCAGGGATGGGCTCTGGAAACACCATATATTTT.

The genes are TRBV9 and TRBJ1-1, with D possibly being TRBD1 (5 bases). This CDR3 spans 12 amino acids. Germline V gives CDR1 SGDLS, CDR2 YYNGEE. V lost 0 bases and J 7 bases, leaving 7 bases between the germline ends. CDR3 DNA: TGTGCCAGCAGCGTAGGGGACGGTGAAGCTTTCTTT. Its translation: CASSVGDGEAFF.

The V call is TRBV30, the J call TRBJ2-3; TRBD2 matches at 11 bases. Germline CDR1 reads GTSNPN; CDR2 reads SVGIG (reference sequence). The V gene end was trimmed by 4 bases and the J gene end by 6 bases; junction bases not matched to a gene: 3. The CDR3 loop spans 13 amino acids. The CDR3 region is CAWTSGGWDTQYF. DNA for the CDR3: TGTGCCTGGACTAGCGGGGGGTGGGATACGCAGTATTTT.

CDR3 sequence reads: CSVAKGQGPYEQYF. The CDR3 DNA reads TGCAGCGTTGCGAAGGGACAGGGACCCTACGAGCAGTACTTC. The J gene is TRBJ2-7, the V gene TRBV29-1; 9 bases map to TRBD1. Germline CDR1 reads SQVTM; CDR2 reads ANQGSEA. V shed 4 bases, J shed 2 bases, and the junction held 6 bases outside the gene matches. The CDR3 has 14 residues.

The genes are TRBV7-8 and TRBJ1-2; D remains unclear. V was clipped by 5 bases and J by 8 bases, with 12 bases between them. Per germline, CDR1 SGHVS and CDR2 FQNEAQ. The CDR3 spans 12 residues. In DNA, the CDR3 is TGTGCCAGCAGCCCTAACTCCGACGGCTACACCTTC. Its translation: CASSPNSDGYTF.

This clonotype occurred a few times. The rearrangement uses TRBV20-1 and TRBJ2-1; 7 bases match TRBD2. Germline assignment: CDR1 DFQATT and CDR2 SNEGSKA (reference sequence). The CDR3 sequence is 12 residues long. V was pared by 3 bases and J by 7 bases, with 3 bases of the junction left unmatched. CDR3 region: CSASGRMNEQFF. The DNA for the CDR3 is TGCAGTGCTAGCGGGAGGATGAATGAGCAGTTCTTC.

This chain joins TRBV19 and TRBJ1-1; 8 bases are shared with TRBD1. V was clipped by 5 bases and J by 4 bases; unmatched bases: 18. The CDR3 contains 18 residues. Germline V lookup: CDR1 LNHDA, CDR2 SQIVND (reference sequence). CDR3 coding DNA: TGTGCCAGTAGTGCAAACCCGTATTCCAGGGGGCTGGGCACTGAAGCTTTCTTT. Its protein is CASSANPYSRGLGTEAFF.

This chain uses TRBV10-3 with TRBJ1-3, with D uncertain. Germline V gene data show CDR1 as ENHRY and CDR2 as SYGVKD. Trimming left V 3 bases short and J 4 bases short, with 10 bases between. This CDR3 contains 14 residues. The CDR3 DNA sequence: TGTGCCATCAGTGATGATGGGAGAGGAAACACCATATATTTT. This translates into CAISDDGRGNTIYF.

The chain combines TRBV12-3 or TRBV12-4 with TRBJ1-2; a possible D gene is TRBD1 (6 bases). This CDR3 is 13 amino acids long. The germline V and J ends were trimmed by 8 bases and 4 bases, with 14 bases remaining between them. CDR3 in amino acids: CASSDMGAYGYTF. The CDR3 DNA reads TGTGCCAGCTCTGATATGGGGGCCTATGGCTACACCTTC.

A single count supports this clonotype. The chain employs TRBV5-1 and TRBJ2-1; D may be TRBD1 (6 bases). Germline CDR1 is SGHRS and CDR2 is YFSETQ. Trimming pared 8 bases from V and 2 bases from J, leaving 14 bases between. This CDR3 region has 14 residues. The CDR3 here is CASNDQGTYNEQFF. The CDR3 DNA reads TGCGCCAGTAACGATCAGGGGACCTACAATGAGCAGTTCTTC. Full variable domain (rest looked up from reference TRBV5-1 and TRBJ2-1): KAGVTQTPRYLIKTRGQQVTLSCSPISGHRSVSWYQQTPGQGLQFLFEYFSETQRNKGNFPGRFSGRQFSNSRSEMNVSTLELGDSALYLCASNDQGTYNEQFFGPGTRLTVL.

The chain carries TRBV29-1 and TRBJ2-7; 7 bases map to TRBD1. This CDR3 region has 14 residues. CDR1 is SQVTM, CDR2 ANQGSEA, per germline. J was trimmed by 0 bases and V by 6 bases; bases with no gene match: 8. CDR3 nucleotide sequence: TGCAGCGTGGAGGCCAGGGGGACCTCCTACGAGCAGTACTTC. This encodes CSVEARGTSYEQYF.

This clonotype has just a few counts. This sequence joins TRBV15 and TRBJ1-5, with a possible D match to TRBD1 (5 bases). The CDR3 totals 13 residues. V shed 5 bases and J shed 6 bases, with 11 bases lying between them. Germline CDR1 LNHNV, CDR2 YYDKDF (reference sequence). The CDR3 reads CATSLDRGQPQHF. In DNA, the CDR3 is TGTGCCACCAGCTTAGACAGAGGTCAGCCCCAGCATTTT. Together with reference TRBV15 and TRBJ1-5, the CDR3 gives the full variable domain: DAMVIQNPRYQVTQFGKPVTLSCSQTLNHNVMYWYQQKSSQAPKLLFHYYDKDFNNEADTPDNFQSRRPNTSFCFLDIRSPGLGDTAMYLCATSLDRGQPQHFGDGTRLSIL.

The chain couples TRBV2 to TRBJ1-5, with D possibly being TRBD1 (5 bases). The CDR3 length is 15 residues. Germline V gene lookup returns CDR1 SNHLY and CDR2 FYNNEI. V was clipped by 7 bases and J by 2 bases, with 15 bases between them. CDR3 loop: CASTGGRRGNQPQHF. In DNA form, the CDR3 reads TGTGCCAGCACCGGGGGACGGCGAGGCAATCAGCCCCAGCATTTT.

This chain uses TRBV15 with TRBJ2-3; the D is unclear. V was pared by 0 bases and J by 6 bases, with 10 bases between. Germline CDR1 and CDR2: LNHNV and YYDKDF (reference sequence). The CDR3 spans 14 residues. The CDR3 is CATSRDMVADTQYF. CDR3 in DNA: TGTGCCACCAGCAGAGATATGGTGGCGGATACGCAGTATTTT.

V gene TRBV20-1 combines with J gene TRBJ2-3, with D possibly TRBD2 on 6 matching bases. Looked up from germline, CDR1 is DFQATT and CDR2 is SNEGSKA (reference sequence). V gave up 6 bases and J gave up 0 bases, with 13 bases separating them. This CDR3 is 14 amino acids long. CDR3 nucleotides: TGCAGTGCCAGCAGTGGGACTAGCACAGATACGCAGTATTTT. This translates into CSASSGTSTDTQYF.

CDR3 sequence: CSARILHEQYF. CDR3 in DNA: TGCAGTGCTAGAATCCTACACGAGCAGTACTTC. J is TRBJ2-7 and V is TRBV20-1; D unclear. CDR1 is DFQATT and CDR2 is SNEGSKA in the germline V gene (reference sequence). V lost 2 bases and J 5 bases, leaving 7 bases between the germline ends. The CDR3 is made up of 11 amino acids.

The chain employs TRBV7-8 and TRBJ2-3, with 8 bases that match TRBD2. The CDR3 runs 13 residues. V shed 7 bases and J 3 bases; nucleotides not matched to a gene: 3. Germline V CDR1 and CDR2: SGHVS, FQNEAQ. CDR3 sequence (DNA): TGTGCCAGCACTCAGCGGGGGACAGATACGCAGTATTTT. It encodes CASTQRGTDTQYF. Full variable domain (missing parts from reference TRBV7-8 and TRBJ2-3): GAGVSQSPRYKVAKRGQDVALRCDPISGHVSLFWYQQALGQGPEFLTYFQNEAQLDKSGLPSDRFFAERPEGSVSTLKIQRTQQEDSAVYLCASTQRGTDTQYFGPGTRLTVL.

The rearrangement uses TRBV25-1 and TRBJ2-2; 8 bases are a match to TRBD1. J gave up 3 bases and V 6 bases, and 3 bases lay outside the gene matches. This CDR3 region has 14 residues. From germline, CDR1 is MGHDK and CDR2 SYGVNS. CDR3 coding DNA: TGTGCCAGCAGGTCGACAGGGGACACCGGGGAGCTGTTTTTT. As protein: CASRSTGDTGELFF.

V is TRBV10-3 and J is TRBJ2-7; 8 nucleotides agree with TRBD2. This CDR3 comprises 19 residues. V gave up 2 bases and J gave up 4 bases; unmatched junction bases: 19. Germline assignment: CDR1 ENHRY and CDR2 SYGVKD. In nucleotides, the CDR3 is TGTGCCATCAGTGAGCCGGCCAGCGGGAGAAAGCGTCGGGGTTACGAGCAGTACTTC. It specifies CAISEPASGRKRRGYEQYF.

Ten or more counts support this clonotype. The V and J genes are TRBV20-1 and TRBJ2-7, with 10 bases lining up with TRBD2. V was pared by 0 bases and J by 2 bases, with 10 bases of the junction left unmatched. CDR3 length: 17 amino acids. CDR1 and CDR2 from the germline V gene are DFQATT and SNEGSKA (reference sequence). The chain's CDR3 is CSARDQDSSGRPYEQYF. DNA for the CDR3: TGCAGTGCTAGAGATCAGGATTCTAGCGGGAGACCCTACGAGCAGTACTTC.